This T cell receptor (beta chain) derives from a study of blood T cell repertoires in COVID-19. Turning to the study itself: Specimens from acute and convalescent COVID-19 originated in the United States, Italy and Spain.

Trimming pared 1 base from V and 2 bases from J, leaving 8 bases between. The CDR3 is made up of 14 amino acids. The germline CDR1 and CDR2 sequences are MNHEY and SVGAGI. The data were produced by immunoSEQ multiplex PCR, yet TCRdb's version contains in-frame clones alone and is incomplete. This sample yields approximately 180,000 clones, of which under 90% are seen a single time; around a sixth belongs to the top ten. This clonotype was sampled from a person between 70 and 80 years old with COVID-19, enrolled during active disease. The sample taken for sequencing was peripheral blood. J is TRBJ2-5 and V is TRBV6-5, with D possibly being TRBD2 (6 bases). The CDR3 sequence: CASSYFGGQETQYF. The CDR3 DNA follows: TGTGCCAGCAGTTACTTTGGGGGGCAAGAGACCCAGTACTTC.